The next 6 T cell receptor beta chains were all read from a single sample in a study of blood T cells in healthy people across ages. Through a sample-barcoded 5' primer and a J-beta primer mix, a second PCR was run for roughly 6 to 11 cycles. In TCRdb, the 5' RACE reads were re-called with MiXCR into one record per CDR3 protein. The sample shows 750,000 to 1,000,000 distinct CDR3 sequences, almost 30% of them seen only once. This sample also appeared in a second study, on T cells of mothers and their children.

What was sequenced was blood. These receptors were taken from a woman aged 40 to 50 in good health.

The genes are TRBV7-8 and TRBJ2-5, with D tentatively TRBD2 (6 bases). Germline V lookup: CDR1 SGHVS, CDR2 FQNEAQ. CDR3 length: 16 amino acids. The V end was cut by 1 base, the J end by 4 bases, with 16 bases between. The CDR3 spells CASSLERGGVGETQYF. The CDR3, as DNA: TGTGCCAGCAGCTTAGAGCGCGGAGGGGTGGGAGAGACCCAGTACTTC.

This clonotype has a count of ten or more. The junction departs from germline at one end; a sequencing error may be responsible. The genes are TRBV7-7 and TRBJ2-1, with TRBD2 matching 9 bases. In germline, CDR1 is SSHAT, CDR2 FNYEAQ (reference sequence). The CDR3 length is 16 residues. In DNA, the CDR3 is TGTGCTAGCAGCTTAGAGGCTAGCGGGGCCCCCAATGAGCAGTTCTTC. It translates to CASSLEASGAPNEQFF.

This clonotype was seen ten or more times. This chain links TRBV20-1 with TRBJ2-2; TRBD1 matches at 9 bases. Germline CDR1 and CDR2: DFQATT and SNEGSKA (reference sequence). The CDR3 runs to 16 residues. The ends lost 0 bases at V and 1 base at J; junction bases unmatched: 3. For the CDR3, the DNA is TGCAGTGCTAGAGATCCGGGACAGGGGAACACCGGGGAGCTGTTTTTT. It specifies CSARDPGQGNTGELFF.

This clonotype occurred a few times. The chain links TRBV6-1 to TRBJ1-2; a weak D match, TRBD1 (6 bases). Between the trimmed V and J ends, which lost 2 bases and 0 bases, there was a span of 10 bases. The CDR3 spans 15 residues. Germline V lookup: CDR1 MNHNS, CDR2 SASEGT. The CDR3 DNA sequence: TGTGCCAGCAGTGAAAGGGGGAGCTCTAACTATGGCTACACCTTC. This codes for CASSERGSSNYGYTF.

Notes on this clonotype: With a much larger clone just one base away, this may be a read error. J is TRBJ1-1 and V is TRBV12-3 or TRBV12-4; D is undetermined. The length of the CDR3 is 13 residues. CDR3 region: CTSSLSPNTEAFF. In nucleotides, the CDR3 is TGTACCAGCAGTTTGAGCCCGAACACTGAAGCTTTCTTT.

V usage is TRBV9 and J usage is TRBJ1-1; TRBD1 aligns across 8 bases. The CDR3 totals 15 residues. V trimming: 2 bases; J trimming: 4 bases; junction bases outside the gene matches: 7. The germline gives CDR1 SGDLS, CDR2 YYNGEE. CDR3 residues: CASSVRTGWGTEAFF. The DNA for the CDR3 is TGTGCCAGCAGCGTGAGGACAGGGTGGGGCACTGAAGCTTTCTTT. Supplemented by reference TRBV9 and TRBJ1-1, the full variable domain reads DSGVTQTPKHLITATGQRVTLRCSPRSGDLSVYWYQQSLDQGLQFLIQYYNGEERAKGNILERFSAQQFPDLHSELNLSSLELGDSALYFCASSVRTGWGTEAFFGQGTRLTVV.